These 23 T cell receptor beta chains were all obtained from the same sample, sequenced in a study of T-cell reconstitution after alpha-beta-depleted transplantation in children. TCRbeta library preparation incorporated unique molecular identifiers. TCRdb recomputed calls from the PCR reads with MiXCR, one row per CDR3 protein. The sample contains about 190,000 distinct CDR3 sequences, around 10% of which appear only once. The sequences come from PBMCs, collected before TCRalphabeta/CD19-depleted stem cell transplant. Receptor source: a boy between 2 and 10 years old with acute myeloid leukemia, due to receive a stem cell transplant.

This clonotype was recorded many times. The CDR3 DNA is TGTGCCAGCAGTTACTCCGGGACAGGGGGCTACTATGGCTACACCTTC. Residues: CASSYSGTGGYYGYTF. The chain uses TRBV6-5 and TRBJ1-2; the match to TRBD1 covers 12 bases. After removal of 0 bases from V and 3 bases from J, the junction contained 2 bases not matched to a gene. CDR3 length equals 16 residues. The germline gives CDR1 MNHEY, CDR2 SVGAGI.

This clonotype occurred many times. The rearrangement links TRBV10-3 to TRBJ1-2; D might be TRBD1 (5 bases). This CDR3 contains 17 residues. With 0 bases removed from V and 2 bases from J, the gap between germline ends came to 16 bases. CDR1 ENHRY and CDR2 SYGVKD come from the germline V gene. Here the CDR3 DNA reads TGTGCCATCAGTGAGTCCACAGGCGTATACCTCAACTATGGCTACACCTTC. It translates to CAISESTGVYLNYGYTF.

Ten or more counts support this clonotype. The chain links TRBV6-2 or TRBV6-3 to TRBJ2-1; 12 bases agree with TRBD1. The CDR3 covers 15 residues. The V segment lost 6 bases and the J segment 7 bases; nucleotides outside the gene matches: 7. Germline V CDR1 and CDR2: MNHEY, SVGEGT. CDR3 residues: CASSTPGQGANEQFF. The CDR3, as DNA: TGTGCCAGCAGCACTCCGGGACAGGGGGCTAATGAGCAGTTCTTC.

This clonotype was seen repeatedly, ten times or more. The chain couples TRBV27 to TRBJ2-3, with D uncertain. The CDR3 totals 12 residues. Germline CDR1 and CDR2: MNHEY and SMNVEV (reference sequence). V lost 7 bases and J lost 1, with 6 bases in between. CDR3 bases: TGTGCCAGCACTGCAGGCACAGATACGCAGTATTTT. Its protein is CASTAGTDTQYF.

This clonotype was observed many times. The gene calls are TRBV21-1 and TRBJ2-5. TRBV21-1 is a documented pseudogene. The CDR3 covers 16 residues. The CDR3 loop reads CASSKVLSAKKETQYF. In nucleotides, the CDR3 is TGTGCCAGCAGCAAAGTCCTCTCAGCGAAGAAAGAGACCCAGTACTTC.

The sample holds many counts of this clonotype. This chain connects TRBV7-2 to TRBJ2-2; 11 bases match TRBD2. The CDR3 consists of 14 residues. J lost 3 bases, V lost 6 bases, and 0 bases had no gene match. Germline V gene data show CDR1 as SGHTA and CDR2 as FQGNSA. CDR3 nucleotide sequence: TGTGCCAGCAGGGGACTAGCGGACACCGGGGAGCTGTTTTTT. It specifies CASRGLADTGELFF.

This clonotype was observed many times. V gene TRBV7-9 combines with J gene TRBJ1-2; no clear D. There are 12 residues in the CDR3. V lost 5 bases and J lost 4, with 8 bases in between. Germline V lookup: CDR1 SEHNR, CDR2 FQNEAQ (reference sequence). CDR3 sequence reads: CASSRMTYGYTF. CDR3 in DNA: TGTGCCAGCAGCCGGATGACCTATGGCTACACCTTC.

This clonotype was recorded at least ten times. The chain carries TRBV12-3 or TRBV12-4 and TRBJ2-3, with unresolved D. V lost 5 bases to trimming and J lost 6 bases, with 21 bases between them. This CDR3 has 16 amino acids. Here the CDR3 DNA reads TGTGCCAGCAGTGAATTGATAGACCATCCAACTGATACGCAGTATTTT. Residues: CASSELIDHPTDTQYF.

This clonotype was counted at least ten times. The chain combines TRBV3-1 with TRBJ2-3, with 11 positions matching TRBD2. The V gene's germline CDR1 is LGHDT and CDR2 YNNKEL (reference sequence). The V segment lost 3 bases and the J segment 0 bases; nucleotides outside the gene matches: 5. The CDR3 runs to 17 residues. Here the CDR3 DNA reads TGTGCCAGCAGCCATACTAGCGGGAGTCCTAGCACAGATACGCAGTATTTT. This sequence encodes CASSHTSGSPSTDTQYF.

In its sample, this clonotype was seen many times. The CDR3 sequence is CASSLPGTPAYNEQFF. Here the CDR3 DNA reads TGTGCCAGCAGCTTGCCCGGGACTCCAGCCTACAATGAGCAGTTCTTC. V is TRBV5-6 and J is TRBJ2-1; maybe TRBD2 (6 bases). V dropped 1 base and J dropped 2 bases, with 13 bases sitting between them. The CDR3 is made up of 16 amino acids. The germline V gene encodes CDR1 SGHDT and CDR2 YYEEEE.

This clonotype was seen at least ten times. V usage is TRBV7-2 and J usage is TRBJ1-2; D gene ambiguous. The CDR3 runs to 14 residues. V dropped 2 bases and J dropped 7 bases, with 14 bases sitting between them. Looked up from germline, CDR1 is SGHTA and CDR2 is FQGNSA. The CDR3 DNA follows: TGTGCCAGCAGCTTATCGGGCCTAATGGGTGGCTACACCTTC. Residues: CASSLSGLMGGYTF.

This clonotype showed up many times. The gene calls are TRBV10-2 and TRBJ1-1, with D possibly TRBD1 on 6 matching bases. The CDR3 loop spans 11 amino acids. CDR1 WSHSY and CDR2 SAAADI come from the germline V gene. The ends were cut back, 4 bases at V and 11 bases at J, with 11 bases in the middle. DNA for the CDR3: TGCGCCAGCAGTGGGCAGAGGGGGGCTTTCTTT. Protein sequence: CASSGQRGAFF.

This clonotype was counted ten times or more. The CDR3: CASSFRASGLGGASEQYF. The CDR3 bases are TGCGCCAGCAGCTTCCGGGCTAGCGGTTTGGGAGGTGCGTCCGAGCAGTACTTC. The rearrangement joins TRBV5-1 to TRBJ2-7; 7 nucleotides line up with TRBD2. This CDR3 has 18 amino acids. The V gene's germline CDR1 is SGHRS and CDR2 YFSETQ. V trimming: 2 bases; J trimming: 6 bases; junction bases outside the gene matches: 20. Full variable domain (rest looked up from reference TRBV5-1 and TRBJ2-7): KAGVTQTPRYLIKTRGQQVTLSCSPISGHRSVSWYQQTPGQGLQFLFEYFSETQRNKGNFPGRFSGRQFSNSRSEMNVSTLELGDSALYLCASSFRASGLGGASEQYFGPGTRLTVT.

In its sample, this clonotype was seen many times. This chain links TRBV5-1 with TRBJ2-1; a possible D gene is TRBD1 (7 bases). The CDR3 totals 18 residues. Trimming removed 1 base from V and 6 bases from J, with 23 bases in between. Germline values: CDR1 SGHRS, CDR2 YFSETQ. The CDR3 is CASSLLPTGGGGSNEQFF. The CDR3 bases are TGCGCCAGCAGCTTGTTGCCCACTGGTGGAGGGGGCTCCAATGAGCAGTTCTTC.

This clonotype has ten or more counts. The chain employs TRBV7-9 and TRBJ2-3, with D perhaps TRBD2 (6 bases). Germline CDR1 reads SEHNR; CDR2 reads FQNEAQ (reference sequence). Trimming removed 5 bases from V and 0 bases from J, with 15 bases in between. This CDR3 has 16 amino acids. The DNA of the CDR3 is TGTGCCAGCAGCCATCTCTTAGCGGCTAGCACAGATACGCAGTATTTT. Translated, it gives CASSHLLAASTDTQYF.

This clonotype was counted between two and nine times. This chain connects TRBV4-2 to TRBJ2-7, with 8 nucleotides matching TRBD1. Germline CDR1 LGHNA, CDR2 YNFKEQ. This CDR3 has 14 residues. With V trimmed by 5 bases and J by 0 bases, 3 bases remained unmatched. The CDR3 DNA sequence: TGTGCCAGCAGCGCCGGACAGGGCTCCTACGAGCAGTACGTC. As protein: CASSAGQGSYEQYV.

This clonotype was detected many times. The rearrangement links TRBV5-6 to TRBJ2-7; perhaps TRBD2 as D (6 bases). Germline V gene data show CDR1 as SGHDT and CDR2 as YYEEEE. This CDR3 has 13 amino acids. Trimming removed 4 bases from V and 0 bases from J, with 8 bases in between. CDR3 loop: CASSRDFSYEQYV. The CDR3 DNA reads as TGTGCCAGCAGCCGGGACTTCTCCTACGAGCAGTACGTC.

This clonotype was picked up many times. The genes are TRBV29-1 and TRBJ2-7; 7 positions match TRBD1. This CDR3 has 12 residues. With 7 bases clipped from V and 3 bases from J, the junction kept 6 bases outside the gene matches. The germline gives CDR1 SQVTM, CDR2 ANQGSEA. CDR3 sequence (DNA): TGCAGCGCCCGACAGGGTGGCTACGAGCAGTACTTC. Translating it yields CSARQGGYEQYF.

This clonotype showed up many times. V and J are TRBV10-3 and TRBJ1-2; D is unclear. The germline V gene has CDR1 ENHRY and CDR2 SYGVKD. The germline V and J ends were trimmed by 0 bases and 4 bases, with 9 bases remaining between them. The CDR3 is 14 residues long. CDR3 amino acids: CAISESGSSYGYTF. For the CDR3, the DNA is TGTGCCATCAGTGAGTCCGGCAGCTCCTATGGCTACACCTTC.

In the case of this clonotype: This could be a read error, since a much larger clone is one nucleotide away. The chain joins TRBV7-9 to TRBJ1-3; tentative D call: TRBD1 (6 bases). Germline assignment: CDR1 SEHNR and CDR2 FQNEAQ (reference sequence). This CDR3 comprises 13 residues. CDR3 sequence reads: CGSSLQGRNTIYF. In DNA form, the CDR3 reads TGTGGCAGCAGCTTACAGGGCCGAAACACCATATATTTT.

A few counts support this clonotype. This chain uses TRBV30 with TRBJ1-1; D uncertain. CDR3 length: 13 amino acids. With 0 bases removed from V and 1 base from J, the gap between germline ends came to 6 bases. Germline loops: CDR1 GTSNPN, CDR2 SVGIG (reference sequence). The CDR3 DNA reads as TGTGCCTGGAGTGTACGTCAGAACACTGAAGCTTTCTTT. Residues: CAWSVRQNTEAFF.

This clonotype was found many times. The rearrangement uses TRBV27 and TRBJ1-2; D perhaps matches TRBD1 (5 bases). The CDR3 sequence is 13 residues long. Germline CDR1 MNHEY, CDR2 SMNVEV (reference sequence). Deletions cut 5 bases from V and 8 bases from J, with 15 bases between. DNA of the CDR3: TGTGCCAGCAGTCCGACAGTCTGGTCCGGCTACACCTTC. As protein: CASSPTVWSGYTF.

This clonotype has a count of ten or more. The chain employs TRBV7-9 and TRBJ2-1, with D uncertain. V was clipped by 1 base and J by 9 bases, with 7 bases between them. Germline CDR1 reads SEHNR; CDR2 reads FQNEAQ (reference sequence). The CDR3 is 12 residues long. The CDR3 spells CASSLGVFEQFF. In nucleotides, the CDR3 is TGTGCCAGCAGCTTAGGTGTGTTTGAGCAGTTCTTC.